The TCR beta chain described here comes from a study of shared clonotypes between healthy human individuals. CDR1 and CDR2 from the germline V gene are SNHLY and FYNNEI. The CDR3 runs to 14 residues. V lost 10 bases and J lost 9; bases outside the gene matches: 12. In this sample, this clone turned up once. TCRdb's table, derived via immunoSEQ multiplex PCR, lists solely in-frame clones and lacks some. The table includes about 580,000 clones, roughly 98% detected once. Naive CD8 cells lacked CD45RO, underwent positive selection for CCR7 and left out terminally differentiated effector memory CD45RA+ cells.

The sequencing input was naive CD8+ T cells sorted from blood. The V gene is TRBV2, the J gene TRBJ2-1, with 10 bases aligning to TRBD1. The receptor's source is a man aged 30 to 39 in good health. CDR3 DNA: TGTGCCACCCGAGTCCGGGACAGGGGCAGTGAGCAGTTCTTC. Its protein is CATRVRDRGSEQFF. The variable domain in full, completed from reference TRBV2 and TRBJ2-1, reads EPEVTQTPSHQVTQMGQEVILRCVPISNHLYFYWYRQILGQKVEFLVSFYNNEISEKSEIFDDQFSVERPDGSNFTLKIRSTKLEDSAMYFCATRVRDRGSEQFFGPGTRLTVL.